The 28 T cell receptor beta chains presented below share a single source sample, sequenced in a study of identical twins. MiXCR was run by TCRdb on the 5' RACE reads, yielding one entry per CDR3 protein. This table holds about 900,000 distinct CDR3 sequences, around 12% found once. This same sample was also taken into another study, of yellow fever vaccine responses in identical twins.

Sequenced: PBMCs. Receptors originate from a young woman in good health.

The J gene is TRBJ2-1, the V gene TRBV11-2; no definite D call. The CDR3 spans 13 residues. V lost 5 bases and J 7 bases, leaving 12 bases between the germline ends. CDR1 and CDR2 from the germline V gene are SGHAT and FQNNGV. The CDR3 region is CASSLSLPNEQFF. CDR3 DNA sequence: TGTGCCAGCAGCCTAAGCCTCCCGAATGAGCAGTTCTTC.

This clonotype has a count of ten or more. The CDR3 spells CASSYRYGTGVSYNEQFF. The CDR3 DNA reads as TGTGCCAGCAGCTACCGGTATGGGACAGGAGTTTCCTACAATGAGCAGTTCTTC. The J gene is TRBJ2-1, the V gene TRBV5-5, with 8 positions matching TRBD1. Trimming removed 3 bases from V and 1 base from J; junction bases left unmatched: 12. The CDR3 is 18 residues long. Germline assignment: CDR1 SGHKS and CDR2 YYEKEE (reference sequence). The full variable domain, rest sourced from reference TRBV5-5 and TRBJ2-1, is DAGVTQSPTHLIKTRGQQVTLRCSPISGHKSVSWYQQVLGQGPQFIFQYYEKEERGRGNFPDRFSARQFPNYSSELNVNALLLGDSALYLCASSYRYGTGVSYNEQFFGPGTRLTVL.

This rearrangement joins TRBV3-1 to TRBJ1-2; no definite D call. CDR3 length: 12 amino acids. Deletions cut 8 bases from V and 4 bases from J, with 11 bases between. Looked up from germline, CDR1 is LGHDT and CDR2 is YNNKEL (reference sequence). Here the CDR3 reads CASSDGLYGYTF. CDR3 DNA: TGTGCCAGCTCCGACGGACTCTATGGCTACACCTTC.

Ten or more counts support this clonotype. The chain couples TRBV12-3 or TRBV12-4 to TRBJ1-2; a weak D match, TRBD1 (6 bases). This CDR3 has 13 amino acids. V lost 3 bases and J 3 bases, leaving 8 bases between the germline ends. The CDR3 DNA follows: TGTGCCAGCAGTTTGGACAGCCACTATGGCTACACCTTC. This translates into CASSLDSHYGYTF.

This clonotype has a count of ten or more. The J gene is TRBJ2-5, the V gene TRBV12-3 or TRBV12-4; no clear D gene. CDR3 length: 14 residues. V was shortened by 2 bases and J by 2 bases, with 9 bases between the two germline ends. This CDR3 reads CASSLHPGQETQYF. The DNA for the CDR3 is TGTGCCAGCAGTTTACACCCAGGACAAGAGACCCAGTACTTC.

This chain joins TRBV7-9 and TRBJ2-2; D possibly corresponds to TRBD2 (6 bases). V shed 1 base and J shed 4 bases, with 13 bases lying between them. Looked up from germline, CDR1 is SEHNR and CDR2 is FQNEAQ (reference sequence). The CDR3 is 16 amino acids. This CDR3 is CASSLVGGPTTGELFF. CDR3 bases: TGTGCCAGCAGCTTAGTCGGGGGTCCCACCACCGGGGAGCTGTTTTTT. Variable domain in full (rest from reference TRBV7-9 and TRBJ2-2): DTGVSQNPRHKITKRGQNVTFRCDPISEHNRLYWYRQTLGQGPEFLTYFQNEAQLEKSRLLSDRFSAERPKGSFSTLEIQRTEQGDSAMYLCASSLVGGPTTGELFFGEGSRLTVL.

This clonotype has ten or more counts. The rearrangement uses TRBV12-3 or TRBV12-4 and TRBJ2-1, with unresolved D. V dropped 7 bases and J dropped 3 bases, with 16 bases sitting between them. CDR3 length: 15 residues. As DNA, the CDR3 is TGTGCCAGCACATATTACCCGGCTGGCTACAATGAGCAGTTCTTC. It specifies CASTYYPAGYNEQFF.

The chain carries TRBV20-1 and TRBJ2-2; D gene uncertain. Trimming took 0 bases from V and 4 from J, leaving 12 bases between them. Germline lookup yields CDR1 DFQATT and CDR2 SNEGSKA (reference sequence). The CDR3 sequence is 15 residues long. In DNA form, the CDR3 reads TGCAGTGCTAGAGACTACTGGTCGGGCACCGGGGAGCTGTTTTTT. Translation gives CSARDYWSGTGELFF.

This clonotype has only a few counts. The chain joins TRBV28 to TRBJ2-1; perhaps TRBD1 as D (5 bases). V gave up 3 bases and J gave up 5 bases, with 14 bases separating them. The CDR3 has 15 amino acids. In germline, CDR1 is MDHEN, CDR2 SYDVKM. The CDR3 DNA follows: TGTGCCAGCAGTTTTGGGGCCTTATCCGACAATGAGCAGTTCTTC. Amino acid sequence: CASSFGALSDNEQFF.

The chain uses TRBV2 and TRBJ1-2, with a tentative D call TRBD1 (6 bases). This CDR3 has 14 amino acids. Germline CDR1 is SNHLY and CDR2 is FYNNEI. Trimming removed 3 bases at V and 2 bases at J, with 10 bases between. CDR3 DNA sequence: TGTGCCAGCAGTGAGGTCCAGGGGAACTATGGCTACACCTTC. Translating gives CASSEVQGNYGYTF.

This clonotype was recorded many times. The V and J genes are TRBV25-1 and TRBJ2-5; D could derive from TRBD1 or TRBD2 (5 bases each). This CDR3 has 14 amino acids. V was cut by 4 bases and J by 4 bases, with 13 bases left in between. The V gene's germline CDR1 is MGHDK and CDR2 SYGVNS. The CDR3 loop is CASSGRGVRETQYF. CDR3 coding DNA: TGTGCCAGCAGTGGACGAGGGGTAAGAGAGACCCAGTACTTC.

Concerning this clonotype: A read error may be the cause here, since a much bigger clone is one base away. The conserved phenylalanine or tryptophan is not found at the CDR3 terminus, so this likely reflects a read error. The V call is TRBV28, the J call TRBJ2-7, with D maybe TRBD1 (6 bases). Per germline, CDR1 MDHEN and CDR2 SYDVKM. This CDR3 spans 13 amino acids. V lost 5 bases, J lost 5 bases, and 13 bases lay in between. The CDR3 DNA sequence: TGTGCCAGCAGTGACAGGATGAGGAACGAGCAGTACATC. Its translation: CASSDRMRNEQYI.

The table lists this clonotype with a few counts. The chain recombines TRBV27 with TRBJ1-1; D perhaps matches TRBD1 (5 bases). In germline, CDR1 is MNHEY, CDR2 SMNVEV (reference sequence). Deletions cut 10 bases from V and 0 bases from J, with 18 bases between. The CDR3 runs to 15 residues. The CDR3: CATRPQGIMNTEAFF. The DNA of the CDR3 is TGTGCCACCCGACCCCAGGGTATAATGAACACTGAAGCTTTCTTT.

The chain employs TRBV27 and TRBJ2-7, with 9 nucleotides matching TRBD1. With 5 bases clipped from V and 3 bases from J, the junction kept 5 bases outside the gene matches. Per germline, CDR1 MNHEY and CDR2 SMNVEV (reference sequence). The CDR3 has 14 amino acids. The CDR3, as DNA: TGTGCCAGCAGTGGACAGGGGAAGGGCTACGAGCAGTACGTC. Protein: CASSGQGKGYEQYV.

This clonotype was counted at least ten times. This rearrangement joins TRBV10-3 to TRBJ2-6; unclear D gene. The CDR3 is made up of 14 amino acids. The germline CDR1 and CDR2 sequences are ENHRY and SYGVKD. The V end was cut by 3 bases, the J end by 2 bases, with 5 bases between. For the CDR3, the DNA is TGTGCCATCAGTGATAACGCTGGGGCCAACGTCCTGACTTTC. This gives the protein CAISDNAGANVLTF.

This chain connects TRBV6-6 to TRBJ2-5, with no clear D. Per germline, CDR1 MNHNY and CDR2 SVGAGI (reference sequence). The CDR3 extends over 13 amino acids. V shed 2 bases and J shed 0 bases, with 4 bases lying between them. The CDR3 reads CASSYGYQETQYF. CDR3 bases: TGTGCCAGCAGTTACGGCTACCAAGAGACCCAGTACTTC.

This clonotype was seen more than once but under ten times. The CDR3 sequence is CASSFTGNWPQHF. As DNA, the CDR3 is TGTGCCAGCAGTTTTACAGGTAATTGGCCCCAGCATTTT. V gene TRBV27 combines with J gene TRBJ1-5; possible D gene TRBD1, 5 bases. Germline V gene data show CDR1 as MNHEY and CDR2 as SMNVEV (reference sequence). Trimming removed 3 bases from V and 9 bases from J, with 12 bases in between. The CDR3 contains 13 residues.

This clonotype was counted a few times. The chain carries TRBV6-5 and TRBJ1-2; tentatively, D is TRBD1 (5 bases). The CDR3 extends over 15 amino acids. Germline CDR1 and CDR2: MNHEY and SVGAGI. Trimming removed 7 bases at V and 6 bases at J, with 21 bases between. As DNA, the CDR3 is TGTGCCAGCATTAACCCCGGGGGGGAAGCTGATGGCTACACCTTC. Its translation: CASINPGGEADGYTF.

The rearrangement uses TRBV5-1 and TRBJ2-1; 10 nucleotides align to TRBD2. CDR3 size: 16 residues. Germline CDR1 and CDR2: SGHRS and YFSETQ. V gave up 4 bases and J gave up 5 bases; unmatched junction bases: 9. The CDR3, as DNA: TGCGCCAGCAGCCCTCCGGGACTAGCGTCTAACAATGAGCAGTTCTTC. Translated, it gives CASSPPGLASNNEQFF.

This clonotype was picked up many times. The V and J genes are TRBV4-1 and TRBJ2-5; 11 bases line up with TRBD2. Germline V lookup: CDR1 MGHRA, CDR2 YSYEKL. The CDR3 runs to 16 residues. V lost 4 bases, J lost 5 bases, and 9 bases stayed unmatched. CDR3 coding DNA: TGCGCCAGCAGCCTCCGACTAGCGGGGCAGTCGGAGACCCAGTACTTC. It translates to CASSLRLAGQSETQYF.

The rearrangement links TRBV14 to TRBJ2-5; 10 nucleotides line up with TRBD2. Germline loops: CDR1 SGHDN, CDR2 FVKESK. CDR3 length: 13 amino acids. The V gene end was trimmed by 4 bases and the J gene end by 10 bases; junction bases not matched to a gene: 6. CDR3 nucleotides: TGTGCCAGCAGCCTTAGCGGGGGGCCCCGCCAGTACTTC. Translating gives CASSLSGGPRQYF.

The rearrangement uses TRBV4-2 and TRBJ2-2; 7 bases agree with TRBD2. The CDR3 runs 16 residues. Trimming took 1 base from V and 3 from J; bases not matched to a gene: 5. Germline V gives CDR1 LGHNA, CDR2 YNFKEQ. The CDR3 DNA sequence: TGTGCCAGCAGCCAAGCCTGGCTAGCGGACACCGGGGAGCTGTTTTTT. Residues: CASSQAWLADTGELFF.

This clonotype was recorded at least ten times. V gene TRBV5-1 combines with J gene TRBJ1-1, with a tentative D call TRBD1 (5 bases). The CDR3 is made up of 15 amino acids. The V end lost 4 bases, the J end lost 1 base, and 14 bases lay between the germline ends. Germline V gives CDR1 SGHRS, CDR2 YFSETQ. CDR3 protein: CASSLHTGPNTEAFF. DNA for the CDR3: TGCGCCAGCAGCCTCCATACAGGACCGAACACTGAAGCTTTCTTT.

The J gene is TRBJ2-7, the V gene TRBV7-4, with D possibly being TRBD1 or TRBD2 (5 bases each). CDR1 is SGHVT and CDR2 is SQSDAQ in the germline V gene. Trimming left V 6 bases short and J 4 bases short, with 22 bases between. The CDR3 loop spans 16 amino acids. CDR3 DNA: TGTGCCAGCAGTCAAGATGGAAGGGACGGATCTTACGAGCAGTACTTC. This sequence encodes CASSQDGRDGSYEQYF. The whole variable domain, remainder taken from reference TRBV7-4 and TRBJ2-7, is GAGVSQSPRYKVAKRGRDVALRCDSISGHVTLYWYRQTLGQGSEVLTYSQSDAQRDKSGRPSGRFSAERPERSVSTLKIQRTEQGDSAVYLCASSQDGRDGSYEQYFGPGTRLTVT.

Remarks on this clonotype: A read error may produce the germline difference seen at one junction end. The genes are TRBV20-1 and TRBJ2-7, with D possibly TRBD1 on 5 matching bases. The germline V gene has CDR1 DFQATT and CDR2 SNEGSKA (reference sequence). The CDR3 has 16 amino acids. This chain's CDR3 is CCARVKGLSNTYEQYF. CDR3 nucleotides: TGCTGTGCTAGAGTAAAGGGGCTGAGTAATACCTACGAGCAGTACTTC.

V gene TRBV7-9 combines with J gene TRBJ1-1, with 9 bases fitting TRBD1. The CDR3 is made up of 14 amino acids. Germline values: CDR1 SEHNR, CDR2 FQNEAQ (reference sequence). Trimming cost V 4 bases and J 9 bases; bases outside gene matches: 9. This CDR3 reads CASSSRTGDTKAFF. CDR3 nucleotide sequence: TGTGCCAGCAGCTCGCGGACAGGGGATACCAAAGCTTTCTTT.

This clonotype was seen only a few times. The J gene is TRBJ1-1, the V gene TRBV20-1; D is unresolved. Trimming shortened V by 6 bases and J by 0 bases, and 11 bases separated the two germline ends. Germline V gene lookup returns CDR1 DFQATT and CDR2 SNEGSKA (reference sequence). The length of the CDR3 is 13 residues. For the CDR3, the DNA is TGCAGTGCGCCCGCGTCTATGAACACTGAAGCTTTCTTT. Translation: CSAPASMNTEAFF.

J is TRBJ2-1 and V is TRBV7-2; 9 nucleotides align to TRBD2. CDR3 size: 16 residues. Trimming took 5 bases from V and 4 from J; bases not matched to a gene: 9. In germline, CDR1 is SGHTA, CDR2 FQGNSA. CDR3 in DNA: TGTGCCAGCAGCGGAGCGGGGCGGGAGGGTTACAATGAGCAGTTCTTC. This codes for CASSGAGREGYNEQFF.